This TCR beta chain was recorded in a study of molecular identifiers for immune sequencing clone quantification. At least ten counts were recorded for this clonotype. The CDR3 extends over 17 amino acids. The germline V gene encodes CDR1 MNHEY and CDR2 SVGEGT. With 0 bases clipped from V and 0 bases from J, the junction kept 7 bases outside the gene matches. In TCRdb, the PCR reads were re-called with MiXCR into one record per CDR3 protein. The sample has roughly 93,000 distinct CDR3 sequences, about 23% seen once. The TCR comes from a human donor in good health. Some libraries in this study had Jurkat cell RNA spiked in. The chain uses TRBV6-2 or TRBV6-3 and TRBJ2-7; 8 nucleotides agree with TRBD2. Material: naive CD8+ T cells from blood, with Jurkat cell RNA spiked in. This sample's subset: FACS-sorted CD8+CD4-CCR7+CD45RA+ naive T cells. The CDR3 loop is CASSYSGLAGRSYEQYF. Written as DNA, the CDR3 is TGTGCCAGCAGTTACTCGGGGCTAGCGGGCCGCTCCTACGAGCAGTACTTC.